The next 27 T cell receptor beta chains were all read from a single sample in a study of read filtering for tumor transcriptome and immune sequencing. Molecular barcoded adaptors covering alpha/delta and beta/gamma chains were used on roughly 370 ng RNA. TCRdb re-derived calls from the reads in MiXCR, one entry per CDR3 protein. This table holds approximately 62,000 distinct CDR3 sequences, roughly 20% found once. Sequencing was done on a sample of a population of CD138-negative cells sorted from bone marrow. The source of these receptors is a donor at least 40 years old with multiple myeloma.

This clonotype is judged medium-sized (0.01 to 0.1%). The chain carries TRBV14 and TRBJ2-1; possibly TRBD1 or TRBD2 for D (6 bases each). Germline CDR1 SGHDN, CDR2 FVKESK. V was pared by 5 bases and J by 5 bases, with 22 bases between. The CDR3 length is 17 residues. CDR3 bases: TGTGCCAGCAGCATAGATAGGACAGCCGGGAGCAACAATGAGCAGTTCTTC. This sequence encodes CASSIDRTAGSNNEQFF.

This clonotype was observed many times. The V call is TRBV30, the J call TRBJ2-7; 7 bases fit TRBD1. Germline CDR1 reads GTSNPN; CDR2 reads SVGIG (reference sequence). This CDR3 spans 12 amino acids. Losses at the gene ends were 5 bases for V and 5 bases for J; bases not matched to a gene: 6. The CDR3 region is CAWARQGNEQYF. The DNA for the CDR3 is TGTGCCTGGGCCCGACAGGGAAACGAGCAGTACTTC. Drawing the rest from reference TRBV30 and TRBJ2-7, the complete variable domain is SQTIHQWPATLVQPVGSPLSLECTVEGTSNPNLYWYRQAAGRGLQLLFYSVGIGQISSEVPQNLSASRPQDRQFILSSKKLLLSDSGFYLCAWARQGNEQYFGPGTRLTVT.

The V gene is TRBV29-1, the J gene TRBJ1-1; D ambiguous. The V gene's germline CDR1 is SQVTM and CDR2 ANQGSEA. The V and J ends lost 2 bases and 9 bases respectively, with 10 bases between them. CDR3 length: 11 residues. CDR3 region: CSVEPGSKAFF. The CDR3 region has the DNA TGCAGCGTTGAACCAGGCTCCAAAGCTTTCTTT.

This clonotype was seen ten or more times. V and J are TRBV5-1 and TRBJ1-1; 8 bases line up with TRBD1. This CDR3 comprises 15 residues. The ends lost 4 bases at V and 5 bases at J; junction bases unmatched: 10. Germline V gene sequence: CDR1 SGHRS, CDR2 YFSETQ. CDR3 coding DNA: TGCGCCAGCAGCACCGGCAGGGGGCTGATTACTGAAGCTTTCTTT. Its protein is CASSTGRGLITEAFF.

The table lists this clonotype with many counts. This sequence joins TRBV12-3 or TRBV12-4 and TRBJ1-1; D is perhaps TRBD1 (5 bases). The ends were cut back, 5 bases at V and 10 bases at J, with 17 bases in the middle. The CDR3 is 13 amino acids. The DNA of the CDR3 is TGTGCCAGCAGTAATAGACGGGACCTTTCAGCTTTCTTT. The encoded protein is CASSNRRDLSAFF.

This clonotype was counted at least ten times. The chain couples TRBV20-1 to TRBJ2-7; 7 positions agree with TRBD2. CDR1 DFQATT and CDR2 SNEGSKA come from the germline V gene (reference sequence). The V and J ends lost 5 bases and 7 bases, in that order; junction bases with no gene match: 8. The CDR3 runs to 12 residues. In nucleotides, the CDR3 is TGCAGTGCTGCGATACTAGCGCAAGAGCAGTACTTC. Translated: CSAAILAQEQYF.

This clonotype was counted at least ten times. The chain links TRBV2 to TRBJ2-6, with D uncertain. Per the germline V gene, CDR1 is SNHLY and CDR2 is FYNNEI. The CDR3 sequence is 15 residues long. V dropped 7 bases and J dropped 0 bases, with 10 bases sitting between them. CDR3 sequence: CASITDGSGANVLTF. CDR3 nucleotide sequence: TGTGCCAGCATTACGGACGGCTCTGGGGCCAACGTCCTGACTTTC.

This clonotype was picked up many times. This rearrangement joins TRBV20-1 to TRBJ2-1; D is perhaps TRBD1 (5 bases). V lost 4 bases to trimming and J lost 5 bases, with 9 bases between them. CDR3 size: 12 residues. In germline, CDR1 is DFQATT, CDR2 SNEGSKA (reference sequence). CDR3 amino acids: CSAIQGNNEQFF. CDR3 in DNA: TGCAGTGCTATCCAGGGAAACAATGAGCAGTTCTTC.

V and J are TRBV12-3 or TRBV12-4 and TRBJ2-1; D call uncertain. V lost 1 base and J lost 10, with 5 bases in between. CDR3 size: 11 residues. In nucleotides, the CDR3 is TGTGCCAGCAGTTTAGGCCTGGAGCAGTTCTTC. It codes for CASSLGLEQFF.

As concerns this clonotype: A read error may be the cause here, since a much bigger clone is one base away. V usage is TRBV29-1 and J usage is TRBJ2-5, with 8 positions matching TRBD2. The germline CDR1 and CDR2 sequences are SQVTM and ANQGSEA. The CDR3 loop spans 13 amino acids. CDR3 amino acids: CSVSGRVGETRYF. The CDR3 DNA is TGCAGCGTGAGCGGGAGAGTGGGGGAGACCCGGTACTTC.

The table lists this clonotype with a few counts. This chain connects TRBV7-3 to TRBJ2-5; TRBD2 aligns across 9 bases. Germline CDR1 reads SGHTA; CDR2 reads FQGTGA. The J segment lost 5 bases and the V segment lost 4 bases, leaving 8 bases of the junction unmatched. The CDR3 runs 15 residues. Here the CDR3 DNA reads TGTGCCAGCAGCTCGCTAGCGGGGAGGTCTGAGACCCAGTACTTC. It translates to CASSSLAGRSETQYF. The full variable domain, completed using reference TRBV7-3 and TRBJ2-5, is GAGVSQTPSNKVTEKGKYVELRCDPISGHTALYWYRQSLGQGPEFLIYFQGTGAADDSGLPNDRFFAVRPEGSVSTLKIQRTERGDSAVYLCASSSLAGRSETQYFGPGTRLLVL.

This clonotype was seen many times. The chain combines TRBV6-2 or TRBV6-3 with TRBJ2-1; TRBD1 is a possible D gene (5 bases). Germline V gene lookup returns CDR1 MNHEY and CDR2 SVGEGT. With 2 bases removed from V and 3 bases from J, the gap between germline ends came to 5 bases. The CDR3 extends over 13 amino acids. CDR3 DNA sequence: TGTGCCAGCAGTTACGACAGCTACAATGAGCAGTTCTTC. Amino acids: CASSYDSYNEQFF.

This clonotype has ten or more counts. CDR3 sequence: CASRPVLAVGYNEQFF. The CDR3 DNA reads as TGTGCCAGCAGGCCAGTACTAGCGGTCGGCTACAATGAGCAGTTCTTC. The V gene is TRBV5-6, the J gene TRBJ2-1; TRBD2 matches 8 bases. In germline, CDR1 is SGHDT, CDR2 YYEEEE. The CDR3 is 16 residues long. The V and J ends lost 5 bases and 3 bases, in that order; junction bases with no gene match: 10. Supplemented by reference TRBV5-6 and TRBJ2-1, the full variable domain reads DAGVTQSPTHLIKTRGQQVTLRCSPKSGHDTVSWYQQALGQGPQFIFQYYEEEERQRGNFPDRFSGHQFPNYSSELNVNALLLGDSALYLCASRPVLAVGYNEQFFGPGTRLTVL.

This chain joins TRBV24-1 and TRBJ1-5; the match to TRBD1 covers 8 bases. CDR3 length: 12 amino acids. Unmatched junction bases numbered 2, after V lost 9 bases and J lost 5 bases. Germline-derived CDR1 and CDR2 are KGHDR and SFDVKD. The CDR3 nucleotides read TGTGCCACCCAGGGGGCAGATCAGCCCCAGCATTTT. This gives the protein CATQGADQPQHF.

This clonotype was found many times. This may come from a read error, since a much larger clone is one base off. This rearrangement joins TRBV11-2 to TRBJ2-5; weak D call: TRBD2 (6 bases). The CDR3 is made up of 15 amino acids. Germline V gives CDR1 SGHAT, CDR2 FQNNGV. V gave up 8 bases and J gave up 1 base, with 17 bases separating them. The CDR3 DNA sequence: TGTGCCAGCGGCGAGGGACTTGCTTTCCAAGAGACCCAGTACTTC. Translation gives CASGEGLAFQETQYF.

This clonotype has at least ten counts. The chain carries TRBV12-3 or TRBV12-4 and TRBJ2-3, with TRBD2 matching 7 bases. This CDR3 region has 16 residues. J lost 2 bases, V lost 6 bases, and 11 bases had no gene match. CDR3 DNA sequence: TGTGCCAGCAGCGGGGACTATAAAGCTGACACAGATACGCAGTATTTT. It is translated as CASSGDYKADTDTQYF.

This clonotype appeared many times. This chain connects TRBV20-1 to TRBJ2-2, with 8 bases aligning to TRBD1. Trimming cost V 0 bases and J 4 bases; bases outside gene matches: 10. The CDR3 runs 17 residues. CDR1 and CDR2 (germline): DFQATT, SNEGSKA (reference sequence). CDR3 coding DNA: TGCAGTGCTAGAGATACCCGCACAGGGGGAAGCACCGGGGAGCTGTTTTTT. Residues: CSARDTRTGGSTGELFF.

J is TRBJ2-7 and V is TRBV25-1; D may be TRBD1 (6 bases). The CDR3 runs to 14 residues. Germline V gene sequence: CDR1 MGHDK, CDR2 SYGVNS. Trimming removed 4 bases from V and 6 bases from J, with 16 bases in between. The DNA of the CDR3 is TGTGCCAGCAGTGGCACAGGGATCTGGGGCGAGCAGTACTTC. Amino acids: CASSGTGIWGEQYF.

The gene calls are TRBV4-1 and TRBJ2-3; possible D gene TRBD2, 6 bases. Germline V gene sequence: CDR1 MGHRA, CDR2 YSYEKL. The CDR3 is 14 residues long. Trimming took 2 bases from V and 3 from J, leaving 9 bases between them. The CDR3 DNA sequence: TGCGCCAGCAGCCAACTCCGGGGGACAGATACGCAGTATTTT. Amino acids: CASSQLRGTDTQYF.

Comment on this clonotype: A much larger clonotype is one base distant, so this may be a read error. The V call is TRBV5-1, the J call TRBJ2-7; 7 bases are a match to TRBD2. Germline V lookup: CDR1 SGHRS, CDR2 YFSETQ. This CDR3 region has 14 residues. DNA of the CDR3: TGCGCCAGCAGCCTCCGAATGGGGGGGAACGAGCAGTGCTTC. This translates into CASSLRMGGNEQCF.

In this sample, this clonotype turned up many times. The chain uses TRBV7-2 and TRBJ2-5; weak D call: TRBD2 (5 bases). The CDR3 has 14 amino acids. The V gene lost 2 bases and the J gene lost 5 bases, with 12 bases spanning the gap. The germline gives CDR1 SGHTA, CDR2 FQGNSA. The CDR3 reads CASSLQRGMETQYF. As DNA, the CDR3 is TGTGCCAGCAGCTTACAACGGGGAATGGAGACCCAGTACTTC.

This clonotype showed up just a few times. The chain uses TRBV5-1 and TRBJ2-7; weak D call: TRBD2 (6 bases). With 0 bases removed from V and 2 bases from J, the gap between germline ends came to 9 bases. CDR1 SGHRS and CDR2 YFSETQ come from the germline V gene. CDR3 length: 14 amino acids. The CDR3 nucleotides read TGCGCCAGCAGCTTGGACGGGGGTACCTACGAGCAGTACTTC. This encodes CASSLDGGTYEQYF.

This clonotype was recorded many times. The chain carries TRBV5-1 and TRBJ2-3, with TRBD1 matching over 7 bases. Per the germline V gene, CDR1 is SGHRS and CDR2 is YFSETQ. V lost 3 bases, J lost 2 bases, and 12 bases stayed unmatched. This CDR3 comprises 17 residues. CDR3 DNA sequence: TGCGCCAGCAGCTCCCCAACTAGGGGGCTGGACACAGATACGCAGTATTTT. Its protein is CASSSPTRGLDTDTQYF.

This clonotype appeared many times. The chain uses TRBV2 and TRBJ2-4; D call uncertain. V lost 7 bases and J lost 2, with 9 bases in between. This CDR3 has 13 amino acids. Germline loops: CDR1 SNHLY, CDR2 FYNNEI. CDR3 protein: CASTPTSKNIQYF. The CDR3 nucleotides are TGTGCCAGCACACCAACCTCCAAAAACATTCAGTACTTC.

This clonotype occurred many times. V is TRBV10-3 and J is TRBJ2-1, with 10 bases that match TRBD2. Unmatched junction bases numbered 13, after V lost 11 bases and J lost 0 bases. This CDR3 spans 17 amino acids. Germline V gene data show CDR1 as ENHRY and CDR2 as SYGVKD. CDR3: CASRGTSEAGSYNEQFF. The CDR3 nucleotides are TGTGCCTCCCGAGGGACTAGCGAGGCCGGCTCCTACAATGAGCAGTTCTTC.

This clonotype was observed many times. The gene calls are TRBV2 and TRBJ1-2, with D maybe TRBD1 (6 bases). This CDR3 has 15 amino acids. Germline CDR1 and CDR2: SNHLY and FYNNEI. V lost 6 bases, J lost 5 bases, and 19 bases lay in between. The CDR3 sequence: CASSAPGAALYGYTF. The CDR3 region has the DNA TGTGCCAGCAGCGCCCCAGGGGCCGCCCTTTATGGCTACACCTTC. The entire variable domain, with the rest obtained from reference TRBV2 and TRBJ1-2, is as follows: EPEVTQTPSHQVTQMGQEVILRCVPISNHLYFYWYRQILGQKVEFLVSFYNNEISEKSEIFDDQFSVERPDGSNFTLKIRSTKLEDSAMYFCASSAPGAALYGYTFGSGTRLTVV.

As concerns this clonotype: Sequence at one end of the junction differs from germline and may be a read error. This sequence joins TRBV19 and TRBJ2-1; 11 nucleotides agree with TRBD2. The germline V gene encodes CDR1 LNHDA and CDR2 SQIVND (reference sequence). This CDR3 has 16 residues. CDR3 DNA: TGTGCCAGTAGTCCCGCTAGCGGGAGGCAATACAGTGAGAAGTTCTTC. Encoded protein: CASSPASGRQYSEKFF.